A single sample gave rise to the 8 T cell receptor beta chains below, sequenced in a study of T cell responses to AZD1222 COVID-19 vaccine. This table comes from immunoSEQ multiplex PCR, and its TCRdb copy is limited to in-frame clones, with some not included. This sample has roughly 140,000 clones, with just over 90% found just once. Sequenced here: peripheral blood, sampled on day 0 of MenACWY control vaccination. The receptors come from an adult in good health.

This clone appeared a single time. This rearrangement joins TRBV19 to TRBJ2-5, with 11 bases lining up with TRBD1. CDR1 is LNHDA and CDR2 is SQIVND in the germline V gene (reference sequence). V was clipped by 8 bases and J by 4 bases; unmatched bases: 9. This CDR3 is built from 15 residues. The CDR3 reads CASRQVGTGGETQYF. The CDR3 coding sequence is TGTGCCAGTCGTCAAGTAGGGACAGGGGGAGAGACCCAGTACTTC.

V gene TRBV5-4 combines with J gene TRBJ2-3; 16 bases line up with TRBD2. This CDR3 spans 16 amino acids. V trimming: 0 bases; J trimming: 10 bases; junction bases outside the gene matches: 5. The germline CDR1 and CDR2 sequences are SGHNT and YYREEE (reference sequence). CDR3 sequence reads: CASSLAGTSGRGAQYF. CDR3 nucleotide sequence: TGTGCCAGCAGCTTGGCCGGGACTAGCGGGAGGGGGGCGCAGTATTTT.

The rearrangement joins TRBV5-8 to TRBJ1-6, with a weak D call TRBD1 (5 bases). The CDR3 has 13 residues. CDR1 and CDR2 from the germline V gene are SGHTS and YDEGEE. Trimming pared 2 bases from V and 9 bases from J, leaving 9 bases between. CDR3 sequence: CASSFGGGSPLHF. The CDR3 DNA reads TGTGCCAGCAGCTTCGGGGGGGGTTCACCCCTCCACTTT.

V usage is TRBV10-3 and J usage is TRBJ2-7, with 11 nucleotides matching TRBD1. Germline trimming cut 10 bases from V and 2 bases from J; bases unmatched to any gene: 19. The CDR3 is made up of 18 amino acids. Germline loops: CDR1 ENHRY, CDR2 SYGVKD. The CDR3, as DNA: TGTGCCACTAAGTCTGGGGGACAGGGGGGGTGGATGACCTACGAGCAGTACTTC. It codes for CATKSGGQGGWMTYEQYF.

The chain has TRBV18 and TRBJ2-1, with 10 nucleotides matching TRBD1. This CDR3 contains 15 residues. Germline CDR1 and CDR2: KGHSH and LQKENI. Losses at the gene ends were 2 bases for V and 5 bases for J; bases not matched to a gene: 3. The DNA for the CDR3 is TGTGCCAGCTCACCAAGGACAGGGGGGGACAATGAGCAGTTCTTC. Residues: CASSPRTGGDNEQFF.

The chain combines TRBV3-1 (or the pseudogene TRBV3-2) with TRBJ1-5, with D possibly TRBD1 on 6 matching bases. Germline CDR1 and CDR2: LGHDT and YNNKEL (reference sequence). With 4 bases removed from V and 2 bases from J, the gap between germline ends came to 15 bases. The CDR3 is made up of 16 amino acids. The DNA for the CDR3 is TGTGCCAGCAGCCCCGGGGGGGGGCGCGGCAATCAGCCCCAGCATTTT. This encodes CASSPGGGRGNQPQHF.

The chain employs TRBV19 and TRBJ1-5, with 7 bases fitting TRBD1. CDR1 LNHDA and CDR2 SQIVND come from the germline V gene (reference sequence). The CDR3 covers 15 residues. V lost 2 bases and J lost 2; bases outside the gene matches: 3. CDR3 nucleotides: TGTGCCAGTAGTATAAACGGACAGGGCAATCAGCCCCAGCATTTT. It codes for CASSINGQGNQPQHF.

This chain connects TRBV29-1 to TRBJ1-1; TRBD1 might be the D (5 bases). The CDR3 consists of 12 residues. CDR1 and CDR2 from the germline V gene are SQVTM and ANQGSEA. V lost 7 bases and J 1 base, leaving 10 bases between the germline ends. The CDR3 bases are TGCAGCGCATCGGGACCGAACACTGAAGCTTTCTTT. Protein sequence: CSASGPNTEAFF.